A selection of T cell receptor beta chains follows, all from one sample in a study of regulatory T cells in long-lasting Graves disease. A single record per CDR3 protein comes from TCRdb applying MiXCR to the multiplex PCR reads. Among about 290,000 distinct CDR3 sequences listed, around 23% were seen once. The sample here was peripheral blood mononuclear cells (PBMCs), taken when the disease was refractory, from a patient treated with antithyroid drugs. The receptor set was obtained from a female donor with Graves disease. CDR3s include the opening cysteine and the closing phenylalanine or tryptophan. D genes are given only for firm matches. A clone size is listed for some rows: how often the clone was seen (once, few, many), or a class if it is expanded.

d_call cdr3_length j_call v_call clone_size cdr3_nt cdr3_aa
- 12 TRBJ2-3 TRBV29-1 - TGCAGCGTTGGACAGGGCACAGATACGCAGTATTTT CSVGQGTDTQYF
- 15 TRBJ1-5 TRBV5-1 - TGCGCCAGCAGCTTAGACGGACAGCAAGATCAGCCCCAGCATTTT CASSLDGQQDQPQHF
TRBD2 16 TRBJ2-7 TRBV3-1 many TGTGCCAGCAGCCTCCAGGCAGGGCGGGAGAGGAACGAGCAGTACTTC CASSLQAGRERNEQYF
TRBD1 15 TRBJ2-7 TRBV7-2 - TGTGCCAGCAGCTTAACCGGGACAGTTCTATACGGGCAGTACTTC CASSLTGTVLYGQYF
TRBD1 16 TRBJ2-7 TRBV11-2 - TGTGCCAGCAGCATAACCTACGGGACAGCCCTCTGGGAGCAGTACTTC CASSITYGTALWEQYF
- 16 TRBJ2-3 TRBV27 few TGTGCCAGCAGTTCTGCTGATCTAGCGATCACTTATACGCAGTATTTT CASSSADLAITYTQYF
- 14 TRBJ2-1 TRBV7-2 - TGTGCCAGCAGCTTAATGAACAGGGTTGATGAGCAGTTCTTC CASSLMNRVDEQFF
TRBD2 15 TRBJ2-7 TRBV7-2 few TGTGCCAGCAGTTCAGATAGCGGGCTTGACTACGAGCAGTACTTC CASSSDSGLDYEQYF
- 15 TRBJ2-7 TRBV28 - TGTGCCAGCAGTTTAAGGTGGGAAACCTCCTACGAGCAGTACTTC CASSLRWETSYEQYF
- 14 TRBJ2-5 TRBV5-6 few TGTGCCAGCAGCTTTGGGACTGCCCAAGAGACCCAGTACTTC CASSFGTAQETQYF
- 13 TRBJ2-5 TRBV7-9 many TGTGCCAGCAGCGGTAACAGGGTCGGGACCCAGTACTTC CASSGNRVGTQYF
- 11 TRBJ1-2 TRBV11-2 many TGTGCCAGCAGCTTAGGCTGGTGGTACACCTTC CASSLGWWYTF
TRBD1 14 TRBJ2-7 TRBV6-1 - TGTGCCAGCATCGATCCGGGACAGGGCTACGAGCAGTACTTC CASIDPGQGYEQYF
TRBD1 17 TRBJ1-3 TRBV24-1 many TGTGCCACCAGTGAACTCAAGACAGGGGCTCGTGGAAACACCATATATTTT CATSELKTGARGNTIYF
TRBD1 13 TRBJ1-2 TRBV2 many TGTGCCAGCAGTGGGGACAGGGACTATGGCTACACCTTC CASSGDRDYGYTF
- 12 TRBJ2-7 TRBV28 many TGTGCCAGCATTCTTCAGGGGTACGAGCAGTACTTC CASILQGYEQYF
- 13 TRBJ1-2 TRBV20-1 many TGCAGTGCTAGAGACCCGGCTAACTATGGCTACACCTTC CSARDPANYGYTF
- 16 TRBJ2-4 TRBV7-2 few TGTGCCAGCAGCTTAGCACCAGACGTAGCCAAAAACATTCAGTACTTC CASSLAPDVAKNIQYF
TRBD1 15 TRBJ2-5 TRBV5-5 many TGTGCCAGCAGCGACGCCCGGACAGGGCCAGAGACCCAGTACTTC CASSDARTGPETQYF
TRBD1 17 TRBJ2-7 TRBV5-5 - TGTGCCAGCAGCCAAGGTGTTATCGGACAGGGGGTTGGCGAGCAGTACTTC CASSQGVIGQGVGEQYF
- 14 TRBJ2-5 TRBV14 - TGTGCCAGCAGCCAACTACAGTTCGAAGAGACCCAGTACTTC CASSQLQFEETQYF
- 16 TRBJ2-2 TRBV4-3 - TGCGCCAGCAGCCCCTGGGCGGCAGGGAACACCGGGGAGCTGTTTTTT CASSPWAAGNTGELFF
TRBD1 15 TRBJ1-5 TRBV28 many TGTGCCAGCAGTCCCGGGACAGTAAGCAATCAGCCCCAGCATTTT CASSPGTVSNQPQHF
TRBD1 13 TRBJ1-2 TRBV20-1 many TGCAGTGCTAGAGATCAAGGACCCCGGGACAGCTACTTC CSARDQGPRDSYF
- 16 TRBJ1-1 TRBV7-2 many TGTGCCAGCAGCACAATGTCGGGGGTGATGAACACTGAAGCTTTCTTT CASSTMSGVMNTEAFF
TRBD1 17 TRBJ2-2 TRBV18 - TGTGCCAGCTCACCATCATCCGGGACAGTGAACACCGGGGAGCTGTTTTTT CASSPSSGTVNTGELFF
TRBD1 16 TRBJ1-1 TRBV15 many TGTGCCACCAGCAGAGTCGCGGGACAGGGATCTTCTGAAGCTTTCTTT CATSRVAGQGSSEAFF
TRBD2 14 TRBJ2-7 TRBV4-3 many TGCGCCAGCAGCCACTTCCGGGAGGGCCACGAGCAGTACTTC CASSHFREGHEQYF